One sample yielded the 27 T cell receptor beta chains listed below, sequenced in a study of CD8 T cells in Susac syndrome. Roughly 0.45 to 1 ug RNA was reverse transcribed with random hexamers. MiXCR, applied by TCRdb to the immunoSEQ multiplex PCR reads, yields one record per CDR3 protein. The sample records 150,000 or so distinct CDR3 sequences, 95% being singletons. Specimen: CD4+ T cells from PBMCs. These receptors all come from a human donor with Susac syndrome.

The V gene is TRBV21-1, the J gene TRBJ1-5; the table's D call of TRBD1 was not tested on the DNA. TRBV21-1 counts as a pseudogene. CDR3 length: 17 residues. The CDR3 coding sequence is TGTGCCAGCAGCAAAGTAAGGGCGGTGCGAGGCAATCAGCCCCAGCATTTT. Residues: CASSKVRAVRGNQPQHF.

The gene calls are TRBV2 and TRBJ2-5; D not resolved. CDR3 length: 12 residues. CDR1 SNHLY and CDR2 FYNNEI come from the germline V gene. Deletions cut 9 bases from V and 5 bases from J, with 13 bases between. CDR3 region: CASLYVAETQYF. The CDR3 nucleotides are TGTGCCAGTTTGTACGTCGCGGAGACCCAGTACTTC.

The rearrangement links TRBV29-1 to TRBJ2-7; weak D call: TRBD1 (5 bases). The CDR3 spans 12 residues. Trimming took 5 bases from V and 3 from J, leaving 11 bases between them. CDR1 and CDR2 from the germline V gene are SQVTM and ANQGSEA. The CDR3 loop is CSVYQGVYEQYF. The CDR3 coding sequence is TGCAGCGTTTACCAGGGTGTCTACGAGCAGTACTTC.

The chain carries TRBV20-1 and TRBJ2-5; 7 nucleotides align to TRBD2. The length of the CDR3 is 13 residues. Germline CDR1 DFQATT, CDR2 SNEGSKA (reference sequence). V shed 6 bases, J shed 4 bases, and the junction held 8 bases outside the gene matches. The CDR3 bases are TGCAGTGCCCCCGGACTAGGAAGAGAGACCCAGTACTTC. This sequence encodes CSAPGLGRETQYF.

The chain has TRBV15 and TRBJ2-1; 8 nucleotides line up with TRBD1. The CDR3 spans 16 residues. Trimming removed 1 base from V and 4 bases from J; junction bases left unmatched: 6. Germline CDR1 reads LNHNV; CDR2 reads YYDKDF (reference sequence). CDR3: CATSRASHRGYNEQFF. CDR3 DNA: TGTGCCACCAGCAGAGCCAGCCACAGGGGGTACAATGAGCAGTTCTTC.

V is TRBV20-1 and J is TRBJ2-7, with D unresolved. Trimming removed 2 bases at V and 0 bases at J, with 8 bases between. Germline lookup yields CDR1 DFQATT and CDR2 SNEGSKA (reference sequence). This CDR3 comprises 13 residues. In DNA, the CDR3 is TGCAGTGCTAGATTGGAAAGCTCCTACGAGCAGTACTTC. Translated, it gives CSARLESSYEQYF.

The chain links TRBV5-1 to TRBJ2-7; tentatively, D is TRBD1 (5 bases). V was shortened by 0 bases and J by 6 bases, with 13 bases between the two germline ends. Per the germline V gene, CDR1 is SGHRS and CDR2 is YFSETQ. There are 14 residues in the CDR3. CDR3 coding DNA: TGCGCCAGCAGCTTGGATACAGGCCGACTCGAGCAGTACTTC. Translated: CASSLDTGRLEQYF.

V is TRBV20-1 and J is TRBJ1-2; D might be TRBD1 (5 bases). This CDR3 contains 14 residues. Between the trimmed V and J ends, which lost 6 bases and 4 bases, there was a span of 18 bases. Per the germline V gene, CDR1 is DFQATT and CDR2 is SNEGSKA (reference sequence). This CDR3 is CSASSSTVSYGYTF. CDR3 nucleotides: TGCAGTGCCAGCTCATCGACAGTCTCCTATGGCTACACCTTC.

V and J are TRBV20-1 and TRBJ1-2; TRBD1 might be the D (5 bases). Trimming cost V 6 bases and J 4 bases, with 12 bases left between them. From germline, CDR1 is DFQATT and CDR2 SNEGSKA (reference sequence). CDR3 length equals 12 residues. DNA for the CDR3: TGCAGTGCGAGGGACTATAGCTATGGCTACACCTTC. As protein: CSARDYSYGYTF.

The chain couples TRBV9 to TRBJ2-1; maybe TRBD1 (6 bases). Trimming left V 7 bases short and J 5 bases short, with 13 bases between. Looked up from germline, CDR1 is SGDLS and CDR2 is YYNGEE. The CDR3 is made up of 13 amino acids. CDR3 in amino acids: CASWGGGHNEQFF. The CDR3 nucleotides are TGTGCCAGCTGGGGTGGGGGCCACAATGAGCAGTTCTTC.

CDR3 in DNA: TGTGCCAGCAGCCCCTACGATTTACGGGCTTTCTTT. Translating it yields CASSPYDLRAFF. The chain joins TRBV7-2 to TRBJ1-1; no clear D. CDR1 is SGHTA and CDR2 is FQGNSA in the germline V gene. This CDR3 comprises 12 residues. Trimming shortened V by 5 bases and J by 11 bases, and 15 bases separated the two germline ends.

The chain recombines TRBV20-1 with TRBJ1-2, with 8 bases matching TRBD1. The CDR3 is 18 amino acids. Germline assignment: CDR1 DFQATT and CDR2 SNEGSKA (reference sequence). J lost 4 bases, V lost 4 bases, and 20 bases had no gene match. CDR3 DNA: TGCAGTGCTACTCCGGACAGGGTGAGAGGCCCGGCCACCTATGGCTACACCTTC. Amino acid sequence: CSATPDRVRGPATYGYTF.

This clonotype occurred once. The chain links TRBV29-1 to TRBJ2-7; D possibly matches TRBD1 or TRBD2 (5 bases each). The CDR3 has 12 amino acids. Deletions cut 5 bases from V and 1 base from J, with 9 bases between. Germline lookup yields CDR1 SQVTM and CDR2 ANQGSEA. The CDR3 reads CSVPGPSYEQYF. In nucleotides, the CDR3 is TGCAGCGTTCCGGGACCATCCTACGAGCAGTACTTC.

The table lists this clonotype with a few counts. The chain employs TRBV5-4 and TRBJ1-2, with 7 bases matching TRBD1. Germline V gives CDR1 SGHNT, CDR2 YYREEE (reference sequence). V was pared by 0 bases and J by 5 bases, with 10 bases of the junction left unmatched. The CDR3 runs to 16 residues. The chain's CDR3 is CASSLVGTEASYGYTF. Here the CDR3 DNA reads TGTGCCAGCAGCTTGGTTGGGACAGAAGCCTCTTATGGCTACACCTTC.

The CDR3 sequence: CASSERGNGYEQYF. For the CDR3, the DNA is TGTGCCAGCAGCGAGCGGGGGAATGGCTACGAGCAGTACTTC. The chain employs TRBV9 and TRBJ2-7, with 8 bases fitting TRBD2. The V gene end was trimmed by 3 bases and the J gene end by 3 bases; junction bases not matched to a gene: 5. The CDR3 has 14 residues. From germline, CDR1 is SGDLS and CDR2 YYNGEE.

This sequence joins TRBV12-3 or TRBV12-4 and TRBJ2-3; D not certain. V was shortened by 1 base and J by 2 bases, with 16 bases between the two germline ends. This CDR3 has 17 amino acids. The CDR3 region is CASSLGYHYALTDTQYF. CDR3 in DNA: TGTGCCAGCAGTTTAGGGTACCACTACGCCCTCACAGATACGCAGTATTTT.

The CDR3 coding sequence is TGCAGTGCTAGAGACTACATCCGGGCAAAAGAGACCCAGTACTTC. Encoded protein: CSARDYIRAKETQYF. This chain uses TRBV20-1 with TRBJ2-5; D call uncertain. With 0 bases removed from V and 3 bases from J, the gap between germline ends came to 14 bases. The CDR3 length is 15 residues. In germline, CDR1 is DFQATT, CDR2 SNEGSKA (reference sequence).

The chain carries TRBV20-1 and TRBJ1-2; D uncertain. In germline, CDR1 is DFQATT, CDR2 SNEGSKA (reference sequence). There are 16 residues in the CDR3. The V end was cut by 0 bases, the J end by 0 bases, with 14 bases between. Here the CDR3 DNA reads TGCAGTGCTAGAGATCGAGGGAGGCGATCTAACTATGGCTACACCTTC. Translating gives CSARDRGRRSNYGYTF.

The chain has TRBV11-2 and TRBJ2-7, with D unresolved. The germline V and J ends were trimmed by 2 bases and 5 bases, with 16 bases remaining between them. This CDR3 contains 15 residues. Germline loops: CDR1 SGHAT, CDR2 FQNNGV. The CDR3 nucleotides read TGTGCCAGCAGCTTACGAGACGGTTGGCTGCACGAGCAGTACTTC. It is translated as CASSLRDGWLHEQYF.

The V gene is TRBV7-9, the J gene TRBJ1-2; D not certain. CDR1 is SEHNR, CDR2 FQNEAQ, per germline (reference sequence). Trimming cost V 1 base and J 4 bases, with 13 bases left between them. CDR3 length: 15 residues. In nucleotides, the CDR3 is TGTGCCAGCAGCTTAGAAGGAGTTAGAGGCTATGGCTACACCTTC. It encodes CASSLEGVRGYGYTF.

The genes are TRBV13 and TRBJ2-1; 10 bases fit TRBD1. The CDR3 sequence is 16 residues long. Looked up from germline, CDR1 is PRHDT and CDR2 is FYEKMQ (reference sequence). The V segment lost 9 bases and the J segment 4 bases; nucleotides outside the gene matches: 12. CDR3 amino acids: CASTRPRDRGYNEQFF. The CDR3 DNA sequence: TGTGCCAGTACTCGTCCCCGGGACAGGGGATACAATGAGCAGTTCTTC.

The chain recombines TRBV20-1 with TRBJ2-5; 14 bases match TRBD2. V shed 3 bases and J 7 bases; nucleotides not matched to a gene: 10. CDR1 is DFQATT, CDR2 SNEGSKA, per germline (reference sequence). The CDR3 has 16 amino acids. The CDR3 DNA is TGCAGTGCTAGGCTCGGGACTAGCGGGAGTATCGGGACCCAGTACTTC. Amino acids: CSARLGTSGSIGTQYF.

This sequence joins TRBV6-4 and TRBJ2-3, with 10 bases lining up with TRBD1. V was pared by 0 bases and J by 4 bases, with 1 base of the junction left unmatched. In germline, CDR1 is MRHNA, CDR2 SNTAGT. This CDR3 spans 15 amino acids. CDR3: CASSDSTGGADTQYF. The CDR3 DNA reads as TGTGCCAGCAGTGACTCGACAGGGGGCGCAGATACGCAGTATTTT.

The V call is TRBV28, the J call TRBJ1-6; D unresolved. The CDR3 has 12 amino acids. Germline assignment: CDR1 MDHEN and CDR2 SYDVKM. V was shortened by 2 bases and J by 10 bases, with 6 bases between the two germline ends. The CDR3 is CASSLTKSPLHF. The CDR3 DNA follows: TGTGCCAGCAGTTTAACGAAATCACCCCTCCACTTT.

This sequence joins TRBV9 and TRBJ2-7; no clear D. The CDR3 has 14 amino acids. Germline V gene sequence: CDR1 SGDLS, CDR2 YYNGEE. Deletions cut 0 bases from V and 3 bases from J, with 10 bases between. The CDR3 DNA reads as TGTGCCAGCAGCGTAGATAAGCAAAACTACGAGCAGTACTTC. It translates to CASSVDKQNYEQYF. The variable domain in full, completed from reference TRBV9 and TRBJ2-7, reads DSGVTQTPKHLITATGQRVTLRCSPRSGDLSVYWYQQSLDQGLQFLIQYYNGEERAKGNILERFSAQQFPDLHSELNLSSLELGDSALYFCASSVDKQNYEQYFGPGTRLTVT.

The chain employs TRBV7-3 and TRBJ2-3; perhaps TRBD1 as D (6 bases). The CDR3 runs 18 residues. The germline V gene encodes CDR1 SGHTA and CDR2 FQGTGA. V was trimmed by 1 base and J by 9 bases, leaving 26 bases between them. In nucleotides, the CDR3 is TGTGCCAGCAGCTTAAGGGAGTGGGGGACACCGAAAGGAGAAACGCAGTATTTT. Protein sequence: CASSLREWGTPKGETQYF. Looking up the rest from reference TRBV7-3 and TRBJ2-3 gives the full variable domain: GAGVSQTPSNKVTEKGKYVELRCDPISGHTALYWYRQSLGQGPEFLIYFQGTGAADDSGLPNDRFFAVRPEGSVSTLKIQRTERGDSAVYLCASSLREWGTPKGETQYFGPGTRLTVL.

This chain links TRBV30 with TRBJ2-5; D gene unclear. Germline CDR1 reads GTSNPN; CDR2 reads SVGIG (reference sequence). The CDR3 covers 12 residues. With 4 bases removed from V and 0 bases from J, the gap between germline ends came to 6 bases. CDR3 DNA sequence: TGTGCCTGGAATTCCTACCAAGAGACCCAGTACTTC. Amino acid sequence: CAWNSYQETQYF.